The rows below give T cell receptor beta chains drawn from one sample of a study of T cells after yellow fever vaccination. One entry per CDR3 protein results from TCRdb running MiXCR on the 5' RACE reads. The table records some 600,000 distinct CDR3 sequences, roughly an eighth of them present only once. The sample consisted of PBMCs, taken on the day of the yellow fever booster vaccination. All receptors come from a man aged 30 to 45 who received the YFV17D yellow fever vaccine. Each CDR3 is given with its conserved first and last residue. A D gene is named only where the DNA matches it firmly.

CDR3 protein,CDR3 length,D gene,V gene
CASSYLAGNSPLHF,14,.,TRBV6-5
CASSQPGLADNEQFF,15,TRBD2,TRBV2
CSARNLRIHEQFF,13,.,TRBV20-1
CASSSGLAIDTQYF,14,TRBD2,TRBV7-3
CASSWGGRGETQYF,14,.,TRBV5-5
CASRQAGTSSYEQYF,15,.,TRBV3-1
CASSLPGDDGYTF,13,.,TRBV12-3/TRBV12-4
CASSPGLAGVKTQYF,15,TRBD2,TRBV6-1
CAISDGITDTQYF,13,.,TRBV10-3
CSARTGTHLAEQFF,14,.,TRBV20-1
CSVGRMYNEQFF,12,.,TRBV29-1
CSARVRQVDGYTF,13,.,TRBV20-1